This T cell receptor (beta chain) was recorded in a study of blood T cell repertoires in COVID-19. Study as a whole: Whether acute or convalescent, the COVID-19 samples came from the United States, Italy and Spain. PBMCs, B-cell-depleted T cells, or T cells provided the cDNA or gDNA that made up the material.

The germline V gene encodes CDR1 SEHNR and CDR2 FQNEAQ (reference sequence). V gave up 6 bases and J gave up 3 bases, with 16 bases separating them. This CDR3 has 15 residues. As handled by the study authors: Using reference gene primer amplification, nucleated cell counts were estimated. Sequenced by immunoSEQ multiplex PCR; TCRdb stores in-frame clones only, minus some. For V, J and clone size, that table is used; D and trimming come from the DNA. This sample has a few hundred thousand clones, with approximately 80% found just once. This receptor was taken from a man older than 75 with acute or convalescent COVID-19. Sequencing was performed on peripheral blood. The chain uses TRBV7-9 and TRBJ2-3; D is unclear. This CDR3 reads CASSPTGLLTDTQYF. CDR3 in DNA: TGTGCCAGCAGTCCGACTGGTCTGTTGACAGATACGCAGTATTTT.